Sequencing of this T cell receptor beta chain was carried out in a study of monozygotic twins with inflammatory bowel disease. Whole-blood total RNA was extracted without T cell sorting. Study outcomes and limitations: Inverse Simpson values showed less TCRbeta diversity in IBD patients than in their healthy co-twins.

CDR3 length: 14 amino acids. CDR1 and CDR2 from the germline V gene are MNHNS and SASEGT. About this clonotype itself: The antigen is undetermined.

From the 5' RACE reads, TCRdb lists one entry per CDR3 protein and no DNA. This sample's table reports some 330,000 distinct CDR3 sequences. Sequencing was carried out using blood. V gene TRBV6-1 combines with J gene TRBJ1-5; TCRdb calls TRBD1, which cannot be checked without DNA. This receptor was obtained from a human donor with ulcerative colitis or Crohn's disease, or a healthy co-twin of an affected twin (not recorded which). The CDR3: CASRGTGSGQPQHF.